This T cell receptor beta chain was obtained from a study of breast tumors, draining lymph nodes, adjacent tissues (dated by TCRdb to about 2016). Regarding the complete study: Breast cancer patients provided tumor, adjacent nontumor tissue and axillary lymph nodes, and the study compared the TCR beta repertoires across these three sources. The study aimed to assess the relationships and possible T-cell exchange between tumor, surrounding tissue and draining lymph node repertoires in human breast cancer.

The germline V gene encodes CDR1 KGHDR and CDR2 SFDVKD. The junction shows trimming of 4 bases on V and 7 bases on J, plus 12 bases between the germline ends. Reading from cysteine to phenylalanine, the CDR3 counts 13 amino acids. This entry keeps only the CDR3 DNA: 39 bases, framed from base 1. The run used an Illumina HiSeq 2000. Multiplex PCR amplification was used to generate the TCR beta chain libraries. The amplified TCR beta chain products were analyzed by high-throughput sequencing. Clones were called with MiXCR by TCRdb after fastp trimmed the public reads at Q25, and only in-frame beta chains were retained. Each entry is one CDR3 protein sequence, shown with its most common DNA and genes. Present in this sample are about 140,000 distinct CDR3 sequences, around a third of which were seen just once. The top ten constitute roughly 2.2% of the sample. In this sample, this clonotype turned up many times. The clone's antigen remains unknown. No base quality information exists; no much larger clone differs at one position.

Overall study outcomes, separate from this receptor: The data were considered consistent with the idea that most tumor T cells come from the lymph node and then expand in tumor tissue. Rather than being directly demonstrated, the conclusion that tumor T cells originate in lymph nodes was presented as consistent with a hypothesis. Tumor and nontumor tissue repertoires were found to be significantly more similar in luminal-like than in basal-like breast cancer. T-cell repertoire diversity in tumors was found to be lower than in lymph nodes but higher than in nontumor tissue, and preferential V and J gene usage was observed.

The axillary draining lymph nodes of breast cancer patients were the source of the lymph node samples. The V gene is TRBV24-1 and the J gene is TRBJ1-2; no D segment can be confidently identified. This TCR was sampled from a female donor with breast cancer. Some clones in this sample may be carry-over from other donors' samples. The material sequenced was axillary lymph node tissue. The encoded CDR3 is CATSDRRTGGYTF. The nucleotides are TGTGCCACCAGTGACCGAAGGACGGGTGGCTACACCTTC.